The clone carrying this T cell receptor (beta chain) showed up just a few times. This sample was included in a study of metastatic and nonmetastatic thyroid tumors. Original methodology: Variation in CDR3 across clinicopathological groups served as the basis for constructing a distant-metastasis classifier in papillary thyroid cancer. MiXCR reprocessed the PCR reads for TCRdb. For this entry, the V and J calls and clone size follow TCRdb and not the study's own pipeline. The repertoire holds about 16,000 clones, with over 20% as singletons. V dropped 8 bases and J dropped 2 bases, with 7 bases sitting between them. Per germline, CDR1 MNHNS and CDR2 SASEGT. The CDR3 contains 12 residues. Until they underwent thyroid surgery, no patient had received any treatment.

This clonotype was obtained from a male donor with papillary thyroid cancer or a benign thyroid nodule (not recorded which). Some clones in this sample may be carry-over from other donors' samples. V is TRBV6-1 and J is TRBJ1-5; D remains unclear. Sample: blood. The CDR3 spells CASWTGNQPQHF. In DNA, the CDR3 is TGTGCCAGCTGGACGGGCAATCAGCCCCAGCATTTT.